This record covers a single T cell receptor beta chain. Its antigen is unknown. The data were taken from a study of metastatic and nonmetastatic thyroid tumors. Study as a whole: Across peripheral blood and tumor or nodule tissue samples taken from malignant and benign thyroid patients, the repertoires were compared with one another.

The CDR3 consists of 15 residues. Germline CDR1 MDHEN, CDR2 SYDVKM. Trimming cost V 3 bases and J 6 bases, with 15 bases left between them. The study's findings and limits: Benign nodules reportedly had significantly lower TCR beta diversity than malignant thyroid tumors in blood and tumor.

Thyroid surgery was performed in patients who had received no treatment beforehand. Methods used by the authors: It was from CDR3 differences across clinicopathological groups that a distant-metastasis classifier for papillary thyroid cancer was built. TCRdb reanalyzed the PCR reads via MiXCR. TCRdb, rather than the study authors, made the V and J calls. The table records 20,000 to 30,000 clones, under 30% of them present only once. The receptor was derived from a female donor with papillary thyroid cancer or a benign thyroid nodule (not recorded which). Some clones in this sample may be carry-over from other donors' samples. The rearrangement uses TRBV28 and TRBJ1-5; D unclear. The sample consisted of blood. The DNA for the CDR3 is TGTGCCAGCAGTTTTCAACACGTGGTCTCTCAGCCCCAGCATTTT. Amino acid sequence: CASSFQHVVSQPQHF.